The 31 T cell receptor beta chains below all came from one sample that was sequenced in a study of T cell repertoires in ileal Crohn's disease. Documented time point: proximal margin of the surgical specimen (macroscopically non-inflamed). Generated by immunoSEQ multiplex PCR, the TCRdb table keeps only in-frame clones and is missing some. The sample includes about 7,700 clones, 75% to 85% of them seen just once. The sample was ileal tissue. The receptor set was obtained from an adult with Crohn's disease.

This clone was counted once. CDR3 sequence: CAISAGGSYNEQFF. The CDR3 DNA reads TGTGCCATCAGCGCGGGAGGATCCTACAATGAGCAGTTCTTC. The chain employs TRBV10-3 and TRBJ2-1; 8 bases align to TRBD2. Germline CDR1 is ENHRY and CDR2 is SYGVKD. The CDR3 runs to 14 residues. V was clipped by 6 bases and J by 1 base; unmatched bases: 2.

The chain is built from TRBV7-9 and TRBJ1-2; tentative D call: TRBD1 (5 bases). The V and J ends lost 1 base and 4 bases respectively, with 10 bases between them. CDR1 and CDR2 from the germline V gene are SEHNR and FQNEAQ (reference sequence). The CDR3 runs to 14 residues. The CDR3 loop reads CASSLGGAGYGYTF. In nucleotides, the CDR3 is TGTGCCAGCAGCTTAGGTGGGGCTGGCTATGGCTACACCTTC.

V gene TRBV5-6 combines with J gene TRBJ2-3, with D unclear. The V end was cut by 4 bases, the J end by 4 bases, with 16 bases between. Per the germline V gene, CDR1 is SGHDT and CDR2 is YYEEEE. CDR3 length: 15 residues. The CDR3 region is CASSQSGPLSDTQYF. CDR3 in DNA: TGTGCCAGCAGCCAGTCCGGGCCTCTCTCAGATACGCAGTATTTT.

The rearrangement joins TRBV27 to TRBJ1-2; TRBD1 might be the D (5 bases). Looked up from germline, CDR1 is MNHEY and CDR2 is SMNVEV (reference sequence). V was pared by 6 bases and J by 8 bases, with 19 bases between. This CDR3 spans 14 amino acids. The CDR3 nucleotides read TGTGCCAGCAGAGCCTCAGAGGGAGGACAAGGCTACACCTTC. This sequence encodes CASRASEGGQGYTF.

The V call is TRBV27, the J call TRBJ1-6; no clear D gene. CDR3 length: 13 residues. Looked up from germline, CDR1 is MNHEY and CDR2 is SMNVEV (reference sequence). The V end was cut by 2 bases, the J end by 10 bases, with 9 bases between. The CDR3 DNA sequence: TGTGCCAGCAGTTTAAGTGTGGGGTCACCCCTCCACTTT. Translating it yields CASSLSVGSPLHF.

The V call is TRBV6-4, the J call TRBJ2-3; D call uncertain. The CDR3 is 15 amino acids. CDR1 and CDR2 (germline): MRHNA, SNTAGT. V was pared by 0 bases and J by 1 base, with 8 bases between. The CDR3 nucleotides are TGTGCCAGCAGTGACTCAAATGGCGGCACAGATACGCAGTATTTT. It specifies CASSDSNGGTDTQYF.

The V gene is TRBV4-2, the J gene TRBJ1-1; D possibly corresponds to TRBD1 (5 bases). Germline CDR1 and CDR2: LGHNA and YNFKEQ. Between the trimmed V and J ends, which lost 1 base and 1 base, there was a span of 10 bases. This CDR3 has 15 amino acids. The CDR3 sequence: CASSQAGQGNTEAFF. CDR3 DNA sequence: TGTGCCAGCAGCCAAGCGGGTCAGGGGAACACTGAAGCTTTCTTT.

The rearrangement joins TRBV29-1 to TRBJ2-1; 14 nucleotides align to TRBD2. Germline-derived CDR1 and CDR2 are SQVTM and ANQGSEA. The trim removed 5 bases at V and 6 bases at J, leaving 12 bases unmatched. The CDR3 contains 17 residues. In DNA form, the CDR3 reads TGCAGCGTTTCGACTAGCGGGAGGGCTGTCGCCTTCAATGAGCAGTTCTTC. Its protein product is CSVSTSGRAVAFNEQFF.

V gene TRBV30 combines with J gene TRBJ1-4; unclear D gene. The CDR3 is 13 amino acids. V was trimmed by 2 bases and J by 8 bases, leaving 12 bases between them. The germline V gene has CDR1 GTSNPN and CDR2 SVGIG (reference sequence). CDR3 protein: CAWSKDSREKLFF. In DNA form, the CDR3 reads TGTGCCTGGAGTAAGGACTCCCGGGAAAAACTGTTTTTT.

The V call is TRBV5-6, the J call TRBJ2-3; TRBD1 aligns across 8 bases. CDR1 is SGHDT, CDR2 YYEEEE, per germline. V lost 0 bases and J lost 0; bases outside the gene matches: 3. CDR3 length equals 16 residues. The chain's CDR3 is CASSLATGGSTDTQYF. DNA of the CDR3: TGTGCCAGCAGCTTGGCTACAGGGGGGAGCACAGATACGCAGTATTTT.

The rearrangement links TRBV5-6 to TRBJ1-5, with D uncertain. CDR3 size: 14 residues. Germline lookup yields CDR1 SGHDT and CDR2 YYEEEE. V lost 2 bases to trimming and J lost 1 base, with 7 bases between them. CDR3 sequence: CASSLAQSNQPQHF. DNA of the CDR3: TGTGCCAGCAGCTTAGCTCAAAGCAATCAGCCCCAGCATTTT. The whole variable domain, remainder taken from reference TRBV5-6 and TRBJ1-5, is DAGVTQSPTHLIKTRGQQVTLRCSPKSGHDTVSWYQQALGQGPQFIFQYYEEEERQRGNFPDRFSGHQFPNYSSELNVNALLLGDSALYLCASSLAQSNQPQHFGDGTRLSIL.

A few counts support this clone. The chain recombines TRBV6-6 with TRBJ1-1; the match to TRBD1 covers 8 bases. V gave up 6 bases and J gave up 2 bases; unmatched junction bases: 8. The CDR3 has 15 residues. The V gene's germline CDR1 is MNHNY and CDR2 SVGAGI (reference sequence). This CDR3 reads CASSPRTGYNTEAFF. CDR3 coding DNA: TGTGCCAGCAGCCCCCGGACAGGGTACAACACTGAAGCTTTCTTT.

The CDR3 protein is CASSLGSGSSPLHF. The CDR3 bases are TGTGCCAGCAGCTTGGGTTCTGGTAGCTCACCCCTCCACTTT. This chain joins TRBV5-4 and TRBJ1-6, with D unresolved. Trimming took 0 bases from V and 10 from J, leaving 11 bases between them. Germline V gives CDR1 SGHNT, CDR2 YYREEE (reference sequence). The CDR3 covers 14 residues.

The chain recombines TRBV7-9 with TRBJ1-2; D ambiguous. CDR3 length equals 12 residues. Trimming took off 3 bases at V and 8 bases at J, with 10 bases between the two ends. The germline CDR1 and CDR2 sequences are SEHNR and FQNEAQ (reference sequence). The CDR3 sequence: CASSLVTGGYTF. The CDR3 coding sequence is TGTGCCAGCAGCTTGGTTACCGGAGGCTACACCTTC.

This clone was recorded only once. Its ends do not fully match the called genes, so a read error is possible. The chain uses TRBV13 and TRBJ2-5; D remains unclear. The CDR3 length is 13 residues. Germline CDR1 reads PRHDT; CDR2 reads FYEKMQ (reference sequence). CDR3 sequence: CASSQVPGETQYF. DNA of the CDR3: TGCGCCAGCAGCCAAGTTCCGGGAGAGACCCAGTACTTC.

Here the CDR3 reads CASRDQPTDTQYF. In nucleotides, the CDR3 is TGTGCCAGCCGGGACCAACCCACAGATACGCAGTATTTT. The genes are TRBV6-1 and TRBJ2-3; D possibly matches TRBD1 or TRBD2 (5 bases each). The V gene's germline CDR1 is MNHNS and CDR2 SASEGT. CDR3 length: 13 amino acids. V gave up 8 bases and J gave up 2 bases, with 11 bases separating them.

This clone has a handful of counts. CDR3 protein: CASSVDKRNTGELFF. In DNA, the CDR3 is TGTGCCAGCAGCGTAGACAAGCGGAACACCGGGGAGCTGTTTTTT. The chain carries TRBV9 and TRBJ2-2; D gene unclear. Germline V gene sequence: CDR1 SGDLS, CDR2 YYNGEE. V was shortened by 0 bases and J by 1 base, with 7 bases between the two germline ends. The CDR3 totals 15 residues. The full variable domain, with the rest looked up from reference TRBV9 and TRBJ2-2, is DSGVTQTPKHLITATGQRVTLRCSPRSGDLSVYWYQQSLDQGLQFLIQYYNGEERAKGNILERFSAQQFPDLHSELNLSSLELGDSALYFCASSVDKRNTGELFFGEGSRLTVL.

The chain is built from TRBV19 and TRBJ1-3; D ambiguous. The V end lost 3 bases, the J end lost 0 bases, and 9 bases lay between the germline ends. Germline CDR1 is LNHDA and CDR2 is SQIVND (reference sequence). CDR3 length: 15 residues. In DNA form, the CDR3 reads TGTGCCAGTAGTATTGCTTCGGTCTCTGGAAACACCATATATTTT. This codes for CASSIASVSGNTIYF. Full variable domain (outside the CDR3, taken from reference TRBV19 and TRBJ1-3): DGGITQSPKYLFRKEGQNVTLSCEQNLNHDAMYWYRQDPGQGLRLIYYSQIVNDFQKGDIAEGYSVSREKKESFPLTVTSAQKNPTAFYLCASSIASVSGNTIYFGEGSWLTVV.

This clone turned up a few times. The chain has TRBV6-5 and TRBJ1-2; TRBD1 is a possible D gene (6 bases). Germline V gene data show CDR1 as MNHEY and CDR2 as SVGAGI. The CDR3 spans 15 residues. V was clipped by 7 bases and J by 4 bases, with 19 bases between them. The CDR3 nucleotides read TGTGCCAGCATCTTAGCGCGGGGGGGCACCTATGGCTACACCTTC. Protein sequence: CASILARGGTYGYTF.

A few counts support this clone. DNA of the CDR3: TGTGCCAGCAGTTTCAGGGGAAGCAACTATGGCTACACCTTC. It translates to CASSFRGSNYGYTF. The gene calls are TRBV28 and TRBJ1-2, with D perhaps TRBD1 (6 bases). The V end lost 3 bases, the J end lost 2 bases, and 10 bases lay between the germline ends. Germline CDR1 and CDR2: MDHEN and SYDVKM. CDR3 size: 14 residues.

The chain uses TRBV7-8 and TRBJ2-1; D remains unclear. This CDR3 comprises 12 residues. Germline-derived CDR1 and CDR2 are SGHVS and FQNEAQ. V lost 5 bases and J lost 9, with 11 bases in between. CDR3 region: CASSPFDTEQFF. The DNA for the CDR3 is TGTGCCAGCAGCCCGTTTGACACTGAGCAGTTCTTC.

J is TRBJ2-5 and V is TRBV11-2, with a weak D call TRBD2 (6 bases). The germline V gene encodes CDR1 SGHAT and CDR2 FQNNGV. This CDR3 contains 15 residues. The V gene lost 3 bases and the J gene lost 2 bases, with 13 bases spanning the gap. The CDR3 reads CASSLAGTRQETQYF. The DNA for the CDR3 is TGTGCCAGCAGCTTGGCCGGGACTCGGCAAGAGACCCAGTACTTC. The whole variable domain, filled in from reference TRBV11-2 and TRBJ2-5, reads EAGVAQSPRYKIIEKRQSVAFWCNPISGHATLYWYQQILGQGPKLLIQFQNNGVVDDSQLPKDRFSAERLKGVDSTLKIQPAKLEDSAVYLCASSLAGTRQETQYFGPGTRLLVL.

The chain combines TRBV5-1 with TRBJ1-2; D is unclear. The CDR3 runs 14 residues. V lost 3 bases to trimming and J lost 2 bases, with 11 bases between them. Germline loops: CDR1 SGHRS, CDR2 YFSETQ. CDR3 region: CASSWSPQNYGYTF. CDR3 coding DNA: TGCGCCAGCAGCTGGTCTCCGCAGAACTATGGCTACACCTTC. Using reference TRBV5-1 and TRBJ1-2 for the parts outside the CDR3, the full variable domain is KAGVTQTPRYLIKTRGQQVTLSCSPISGHRSVSWYQQTPGQGLQFLFEYFSETQRNKGNFPGRFSGRQFSNSRSEMNVSTLELGDSALYLCASSWSPQNYGYTFGSGTRLTVV.

The chain links TRBV7-9 to TRBJ2-3; possibly TRBD1 for D (6 bases). Trimming removed 5 bases from V and 4 bases from J, with 13 bases in between. The germline gives CDR1 SEHNR, CDR2 FQNEAQ (reference sequence). This CDR3 comprises 14 residues. The CDR3 DNA follows: TGTGCCAGCAGCGATGCCAGGGGCGCAGATACGCAGTATTTT. This codes for CASSDARGADTQYF.

This chain uses TRBV5-4 with TRBJ1-1; D is perhaps TRBD1 (6 bases). CDR3 length: 14 amino acids. The germline V gene encodes CDR1 SGHNT and CDR2 YYREEE (reference sequence). Trimming removed 4 bases at V and 0 bases at J, with 10 bases between. DNA for the CDR3: TGTGCCAGCAGCACCGGGACACTGAACACTGAAGCTTTCTTT. It encodes CASSTGTLNTEAFF.

The chain is built from TRBV6-6 and TRBJ2-5, with 10 bases lining up with TRBD1. CDR1 and CDR2 from the germline V gene are MNHNY and SVGAGI (reference sequence). The V gene end was trimmed by 0 bases and the J gene end by 7 bases; junction bases not matched to a gene: 5. The CDR3 runs to 15 residues. The CDR3 loop is CASSYSGQGVRTQYF. The DNA of the CDR3 is TGTGCCAGCAGTTACTCTGGACAGGGGGTGAGGACCCAGTACTTC.

The gene calls are TRBV7-9 and TRBJ2-3; the D gene is possibly TRBD2 (5 bases). The CDR3 loop spans 17 amino acids. V dropped 5 bases and J dropped 2 bases, with 20 bases sitting between them. Germline lookup yields CDR1 SEHNR and CDR2 FQNEAQ (reference sequence). The CDR3 sequence: CASSPEDPWTFTDTQYF. CDR3 nucleotides: TGTGCCAGCAGCCCAGAGGATCCGTGGACTTTCACAGATACGCAGTATTTT.

The V and J genes are TRBV5-1 and TRBJ1-3, with D unresolved. V was pared by 3 bases and J by 0 bases, with 19 bases between. Germline lookup yields CDR1 SGHRS and CDR2 YFSETQ. The CDR3 totals 18 residues. The CDR3 here is CASSSENYMTSSGNTIYF. The CDR3 DNA sequence: TGCGCCAGCAGCTCAGAAAACTATATGACAAGCTCTGGAAACACCATATATTTT.

The chain links TRBV11-3 to TRBJ2-2, with D possibly being TRBD2 (6 bases). Trimming took off 5 bases at V and 5 bases at J, with 21 bases between the two ends. The CDR3 loop spans 17 amino acids. Germline CDR1 is SGHNT and CDR2 is YENEEA. The CDR3, as DNA: TGTGCCAGCAGCCCAGGCGGGGTGGGGTCGATGACCGGGGAGCTGTTTTTT. Protein product: CASSPGGVGSMTGELFF.

V gene TRBV5-8 combines with J gene TRBJ1-2; D not certain. The CDR3 has 16 amino acids. The V gene's germline CDR1 is SGHTS and CDR2 YDEGEE. V lost 6 bases to trimming and J lost 4 bases, with 22 bases between them. In DNA, the CDR3 is TGTGCCAGCACAATCCCCCGAGAAAGACATCGCTATGGCTACACCTTC. This encodes CASTIPRERHRYGYTF. Combining the CDR3 with reference TRBV5-8 and TRBJ1-2 gives the whole variable domain EAGVTQSPTHLIKTRGQQATLRCSPISGHTSVYWYQQALGLGLQFLLWYDEGEERNRGNFPPRFSGRQFPNYSSELNVNALELEDSALYLCASTIPRERHRYGYTFGSGTRLTVV.

The J gene is TRBJ1-5, the V gene TRBV28; weak D call: TRBD1 (6 bases). The germline CDR1 and CDR2 sequences are MDHEN and SYDVKM. The V and J ends lost 0 bases and 6 bases respectively, with 18 bases between them. The CDR3 has 17 amino acids. The CDR3 loop is CASSLWGSQGSAQPQHF. In nucleotides, the CDR3 is TGTGCCAGCAGTTTATGGGGGAGTCAGGGGTCAGCTCAGCCCCAGCATTTT.